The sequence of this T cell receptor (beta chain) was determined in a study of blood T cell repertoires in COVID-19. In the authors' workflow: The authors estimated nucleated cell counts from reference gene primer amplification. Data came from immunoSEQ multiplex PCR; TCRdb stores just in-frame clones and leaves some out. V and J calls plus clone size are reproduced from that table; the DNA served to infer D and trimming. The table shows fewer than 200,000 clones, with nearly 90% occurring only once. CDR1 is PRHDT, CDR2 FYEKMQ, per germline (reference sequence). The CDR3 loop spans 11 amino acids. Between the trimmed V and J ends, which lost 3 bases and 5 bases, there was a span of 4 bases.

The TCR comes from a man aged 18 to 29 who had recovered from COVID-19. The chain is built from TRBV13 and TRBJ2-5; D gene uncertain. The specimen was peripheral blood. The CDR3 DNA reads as TGTGCCAGCAGCTTCGGGGAGACCCAGTACTTC. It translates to CASSFGETQYF.